The next 21 T cell receptor beta chains were all read from a single sample in a study of CD8+ T cells in alopecia areata (dated by TCRdb to the late 2010s). Library construction relied on the immunoSEQ multiplex PCR assay. RNA was extracted from all samples and reverse transcribed into cDNA as template for TCR sequencing. TCRdb stores this immuneACCESS table with in-frame sequences only. Part of the clones is absent; in the studies checked, under half of the shortfall reflects unresolved V genes, and no reason is known for the rest. Counted in this sample were about 150,000 clones; 62% of them appeared once. The leading ten clones occupy 35% to 40% of the sample. The sample comprised CD8+ T cells sorted from blood. These receptors were obtained from a human donor in good health.

The genes are TRBV18 and TRBJ2-1, with TRBD2 identical over 8 bases. The length of the CDR3 is 14 residues. The V and J ends lost 6 bases and 15 bases, in that order; junction bases with no gene match: 16. In germline, CDR1 is KGHSH, CDR2 LQKENI. CDR3 amino acids: CASSQRVISGKRFF. The CDR3, as DNA: TGTGCCAGCTCTCAACGAGTTATTAGCGGGAAGAGGTTCTTC.

The chain couples TRBV29-1 to TRBJ2-1, with 10 bases matching TRBD1. The trim removed 7 bases at V and 2 bases at J, leaving 5 bases unmatched. Germline CDR1 reads SQVTM; CDR2 reads ANQGSEA. CDR3 length: 14 residues. The DNA of the CDR3 is TGCAGCGGCGCCGGACAGGGGGCCTACAATGAGCAGTTCTTC. Translation: CSGAGQGAYNEQFF.

The V gene is TRBV6-6, the J gene TRBJ2-7; D remains ambiguous. The CDR3 spans 12 residues. From germline, CDR1 is MNHNY and CDR2 SVGAGI (reference sequence). Trimming took off 8 bases at V and 5 bases at J, with 13 bases between the two ends. This CDR3 reads CASSRVYHEQYF. CDR3 bases: TGTGCCAGCTCCAGAGTGTACCACGAGCAGTACTTC.

This chain uses TRBV19 with TRBJ2-1; D may be TRBD1 (5 bases). CDR3 size: 15 residues. Deletions cut 1 base from V and 0 bases from J, with 7 bases between. Germline lookup yields CDR1 LNHDA and CDR2 SQIVND (reference sequence). CDR3 residues: CASSIGTYSYNEQFF. DNA of the CDR3: TGTGCCAGTAGTATAGGGACATACTCCTACAATGAGCAGTTCTTC.

The genes are TRBV9 and TRBJ1-2; no clear D gene. The V gene lost 1 base and the J gene lost 3 bases, with 22 bases spanning the gap. Germline V gives CDR1 SGDLS, CDR2 YYNGEE. The CDR3 covers 18 residues. In DNA form, the CDR3 reads TGTGCCAGCAGCGTACCTCGGGGAGAGATCGCGTCGGACTATGGCTACACCTTC. It specifies CASSVPRGEIASDYGYTF. The full variable domain, with the rest looked up from reference TRBV9 and TRBJ1-2, is DSGVTQTPKHLITATGQRVTLRCSPRSGDLSVYWYQQSLDQGLQFLIQYYNGEERAKGNILERFSAQQFPDLHSELNLSSLELGDSALYFCASSVPRGEIASDYGYTFGSGTRLTVV.

This clone was found once. The genes are TRBV13 and TRBJ2-5; no clear D gene. The germline V gene encodes CDR1 PRHDT and CDR2 FYEKMQ (reference sequence). The CDR3 is made up of 14 amino acids. Trimming cost V 6 bases and J 1 base, with 12 bases left between them. The CDR3 region has the DNA TGTGCCAGCAGTCCTAGAAACCCCCAAGAGACCCAGTACTTC. The encoded protein is CASSPRNPQETQYF.

The gene calls are TRBV5-4 and TRBJ2-7; D is unresolved. Germline V gene sequence: CDR1 SGHNT, CDR2 YYREEE (reference sequence). The CDR3 runs 13 residues. V was shortened by 0 bases and J by 3 bases, with 7 bases between the two germline ends. The CDR3, as DNA: TGTGCCAGCAGCTTGGGGGGTGGCTACGAGCAGTACTTC. Translation gives CASSLGGGYEQYF.

V and J are TRBV7-9 and TRBJ1-1; D unresolved. In germline, CDR1 is SEHNR, CDR2 FQNEAQ (reference sequence). The CDR3 extends over 15 amino acids. V gave up 3 bases and J gave up 3 bases, with 14 bases separating them. The CDR3 region is CASSLLISMHTEAFF. The CDR3 DNA sequence: TGTGCCAGCAGCTTGCTGATATCGATGCACACTGAAGCTTTCTTT. Looking up the rest from reference TRBV7-9 and TRBJ1-1 gives the full variable domain: DTGVSQNPRHKITKRGQNVTFRCDPISEHNRLYWYRQTLGQGPEFLTYFQNEAQLEKSRLLSDRFSAERPKGSFSTLEIQRTEQGDSAMYLCASSLLISMHTEAFFGQGTRLTVV.

V and J are TRBV18 and TRBJ1-5; possible D gene TRBD1, 6 bases. The CDR3 has 13 residues. Trimming stripped 0 bases from V and 7 bases from J, with 7 bases between. Germline lookup yields CDR1 KGHSH and CDR2 LQKENI. The CDR3 sequence is CASSPPQGQPQHF. DNA for the CDR3: TGTGCCAGCTCACCACCGCAGGGGCAGCCCCAGCATTTT.

The chain joins TRBV30 to TRBJ1-2; tentatively, D is TRBD1 (5 bases). The CDR3 has 12 amino acids. In germline, CDR1 is GTSNPN, CDR2 SVGIG (reference sequence). Trimming removed 3 bases from V and 6 bases from J, with 11 bases in between. CDR3 DNA: TGTGCCTGGAGCGGGGCTCCGGATGGCTACACCTTC. Its protein product is CAWSGAPDGYTF.

The chain is built from TRBV2 and TRBJ2-7; a weak D match, TRBD1 (6 bases). In germline, CDR1 is SNHLY, CDR2 FYNNEI. There are 15 residues in the CDR3. The ends were cut back, 4 bases at V and 3 bases at J, with 16 bases in the middle. The CDR3 DNA follows: TGTGCCAGCAGTGGGGGTTTGGGACACCGCTACGAGCAGTACTTC. Residues: CASSGGLGHRYEQYF. Full variable domain (rest looked up from reference TRBV2 and TRBJ2-7): EPEVTQTPSHQVTQMGQEVILRCVPISNHLYFYWYRQILGQKVEFLVSFYNNEISEKSEIFDDQFSVERPDGSNFTLKIRSTKLEDSAMYFCASSGGLGHRYEQYFGPGTRLTVT.

The rearrangement joins TRBV29-1 to TRBJ2-5; D remains unclear. CDR1 is SQVTM, CDR2 ANQGSEA, per germline. Trimming cost V 2 bases and J 1 base, with 11 bases left between them. This CDR3 has 14 amino acids. Here the CDR3 reads CSVEIAPIQETQYF. The CDR3 coding sequence is TGCAGCGTTGAAATCGCGCCAATCCAAGAGACCCAGTACTTC.

This clone was seen a few times. This chain joins TRBV6-1 and TRBJ1-1; D uncertain. Trimming shortened V by 7 bases and J by 5 bases, and 11 bases separated the two germline ends. The CDR3 loop spans 12 amino acids. Germline V lookup: CDR1 MNHNS, CDR2 SASEGT. Written as DNA, the CDR3 is TGTGCCAGCACCCTCGGGTGGACTGAAGCTTTCTTT. Its translation: CASTLGWTEAFF.

V and J are TRBV7-6 and TRBJ2-7; 12 nucleotides line up with TRBD2. CDR1 is SGHVS, CDR2 FNYEAQ, per germline. The CDR3 has 14 residues. The V gene end was trimmed by 3 bases and the J gene end by 4 bases; junction bases not matched to a gene: 1. CDR3 nucleotide sequence: TGTGCCAGCAGCTTCGGACTAGCGGGATACGAGCAGTACTTC. It is translated as CASSFGLAGYEQYF. The variable domain in full, completed from reference TRBV7-6 and TRBJ2-7, reads GAGVSQSPRYKVTKRGQDVALRCDPISGHVSLYWYRQALGQGPEFLTYFNYEAQQDKSGLPNDRFSAERPEGSISTLTIQRTEQRDSAMYRCASSFGLAGYEQYFGPGTRLTVT.

The rearrangement links TRBV29-1 to TRBJ2-3; D may match TRBD1 or TRBD2 (5 bases each). Between the trimmed V and J ends, which lost 5 bases and 6 bases, there was a span of 15 bases. The CDR3 contains 13 residues. Germline CDR1 and CDR2: SQVTM and ANQGSEA. This CDR3 is CSVLSEGSDTQYF. The CDR3 region has the DNA TGCAGCGTTCTAAGCGAGGGGTCGGATACGCAGTATTTT.

This chain joins TRBV19 and TRBJ2-7; 9 bases map to TRBD2. Trimming cost V 2 bases and J 0 bases; bases outside gene matches: 2. The CDR3 loop spans 15 amino acids. CDR1 and CDR2 (germline): LNHDA, SQIVND (reference sequence). The DNA for the CDR3 is TGTGCCAGTAGTATACTAGCGGGGAGCTCCTACGAGCAGTACTTC. This gives the protein CASSILAGSSYEQYF.

The chain carries TRBV23-1 and TRBJ2-7, with 13 bases identical to TRBD2. TRBV23-1 is marked as an open reading frame, function uncertain. The CDR3 totals 16 residues. With 9 bases clipped from V and 2 bases from J, the junction kept 10 bases outside the gene matches. CDR3 region: CARWTSGSKRTYEQYF. The CDR3 DNA sequence: TGCGCCAGGTGGACTAGCGGGAGCAAGCGTACCTACGAGCAGTACTTC.

This clone was recorded at least ten times. The chain combines TRBV7-9 with TRBJ2-7; 8 bases fit TRBD2. Germline V lookup: CDR1 SEHNR, CDR2 FQNEAQ (reference sequence). J gave up 5 bases and V 4 bases, and 10 bases lay outside the gene matches. The CDR3 extends over 15 amino acids. Here the CDR3 reads CASSSAEGLVNEQYF. CDR3 nucleotide sequence: TGTGCCAGCAGCTCAGCGGAGGGACTAGTAAACGAGCAGTACTTC.

The rearrangement links TRBV6-6 to TRBJ1-5, with D possibly matching TRBD1 (5 bases). Germline V gene data show CDR1 as MNHNY and CDR2 as SVGAGI (reference sequence). The V gene lost 2 bases and the J gene lost 0 bases, with 11 bases spanning the gap. The CDR3 has 16 amino acids. Here the CDR3 reads CASSYGGRVSNQPQHF. The CDR3 DNA reads as TGTGCCAGCAGTTACGGTGGCAGGGTTAGCAATCAGCCCCAGCATTTT.

This clone was seen only a few times. The chain couples TRBV13 to TRBJ2-2; no reliable D call. There are 13 residues in the CDR3. CDR1 and CDR2 (germline): PRHDT, FYEKMQ (reference sequence). Trimming stripped 4 bases from V and 5 bases from J, with 8 bases between. CDR3 in DNA: TGTGCCAGCAGCTATGATGTAACCGGGGAGCTGTTTTTT. Amino acid sequence: CASSYDVTGELFF.

The chain links TRBV7-9 to TRBJ2-3; weak D call: TRBD1 (6 bases). Looked up from germline, CDR1 is SEHNR and CDR2 is FQNEAQ (reference sequence). The V gene lost 4 bases and the J gene lost 0 bases, with 14 bases spanning the gap. The CDR3 runs 16 residues. The CDR3 sequence is CASSSTWGLSTDTQYF. The CDR3 region has the DNA TGTGCCAGCAGCTCAACATGGGGGCTTAGCACAGATACGCAGTATTTT.